Described below is a single T cell receptor beta chain sequence and its context. In the study's own analysis: How many nucleated cells were present was estimated from reference gene primer amplification. Profiling relied on immunoSEQ multiplex PCR, and the TCRdb table lists in-frame clones only, not all of them. The V and J calls and clone size come from that table; D and trimming were worked out from the DNA. The table records roughly 100,000 clones, around nine tenths of them present only once. V gave up 2 bases and J gave up 7 bases; unmatched junction bases: 3. The CDR3 covers 14 residues. Germline CDR1 reads SGHAT; CDR2 reads FQNNGV. The sample belongs to a study of blood T cell repertoires in COVID-19.

The chain combines TRBV11-2 with TRBJ2-1, with 9 positions matching TRBD1. The sequenced material came from peripheral blood. The sequence was obtained from a woman aged 80 or older with acute or convalescent COVID-19. CDR3 in DNA: TGTGCCAGCAGCTTATGGACAGGGGCGAATGAGCAGTTCTTC. It yields the protein CASSLWTGANEQFF.